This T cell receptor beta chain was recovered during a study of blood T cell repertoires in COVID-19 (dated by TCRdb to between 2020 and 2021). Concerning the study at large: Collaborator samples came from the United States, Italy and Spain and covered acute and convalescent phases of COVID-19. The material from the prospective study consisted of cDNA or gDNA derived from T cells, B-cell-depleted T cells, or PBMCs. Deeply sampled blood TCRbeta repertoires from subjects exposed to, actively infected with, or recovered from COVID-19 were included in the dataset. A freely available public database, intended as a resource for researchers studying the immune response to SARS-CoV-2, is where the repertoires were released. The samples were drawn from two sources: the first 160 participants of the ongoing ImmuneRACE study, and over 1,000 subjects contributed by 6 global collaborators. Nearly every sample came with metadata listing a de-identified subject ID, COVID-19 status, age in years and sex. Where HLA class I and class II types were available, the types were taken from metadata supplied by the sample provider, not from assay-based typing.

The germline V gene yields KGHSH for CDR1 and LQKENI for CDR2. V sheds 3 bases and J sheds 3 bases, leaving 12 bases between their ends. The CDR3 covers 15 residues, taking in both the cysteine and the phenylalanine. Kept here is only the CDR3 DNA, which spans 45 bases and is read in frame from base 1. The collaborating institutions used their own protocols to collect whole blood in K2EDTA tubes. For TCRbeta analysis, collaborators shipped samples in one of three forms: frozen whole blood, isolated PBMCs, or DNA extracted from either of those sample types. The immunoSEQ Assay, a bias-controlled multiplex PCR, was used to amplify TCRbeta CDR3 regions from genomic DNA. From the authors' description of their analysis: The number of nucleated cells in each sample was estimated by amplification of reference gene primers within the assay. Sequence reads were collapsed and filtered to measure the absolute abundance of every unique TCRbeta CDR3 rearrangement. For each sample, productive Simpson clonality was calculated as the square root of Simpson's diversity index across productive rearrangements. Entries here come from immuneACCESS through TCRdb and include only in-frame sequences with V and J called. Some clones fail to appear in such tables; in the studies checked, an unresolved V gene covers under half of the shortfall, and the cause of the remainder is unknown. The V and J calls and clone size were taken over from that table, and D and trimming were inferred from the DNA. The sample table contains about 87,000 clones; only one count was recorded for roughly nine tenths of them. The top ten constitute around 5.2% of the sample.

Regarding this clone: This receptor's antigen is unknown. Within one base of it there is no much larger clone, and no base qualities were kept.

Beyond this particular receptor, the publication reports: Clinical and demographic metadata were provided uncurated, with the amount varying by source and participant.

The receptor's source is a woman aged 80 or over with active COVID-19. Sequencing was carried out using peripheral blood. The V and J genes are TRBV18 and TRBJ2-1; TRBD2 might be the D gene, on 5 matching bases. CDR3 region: CASSPGIGDYNEQFF. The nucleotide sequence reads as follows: TGTGCCAGCTCACCGGGTATCGGGGACTACAATGAGCAGTTCTTC.